This TCR beta chain was obtained from a study of tumor and adjacent non-tumor tissue in lung cancer. No cell sorting was done before RNA was extracted from the tissue. A modified ARM-PCR protocol with three rounds of nested PCR amplified TCRbeta. TCRdb re-derived calls from the multiplex PCR reads in MiXCR, one entry per CDR3 protein. The table records around 71,000 distinct CDR3 sequences, around 77% of them present only once. This CDR3 is built from 12 residues. Germline V lookup: CDR1 KGHDR, CDR2 SFDVKD. With regard to this clonotype: Relative to the germline gene, one junction end is altered; a read error may explain this.

The chain couples TRBV24-1 to TRBJ1-1; D gene uncertain. The TCR sequence derives from a woman aged 40 to 50 with non-small cell lung cancer. What was sequenced was lung tumor tissue. The CDR3, as DNA: TGTGACACCCGGGAGTCGAACACTGAAGCTTTCTTT. The encoded protein is CDTRESNTEAFF.